This TCR beta chain was identified during a study of control samples from healthy donors and cancer patients. CDR1 is MNHEY and CDR2 is SVGAGI in the germline V gene. The CDR3 length is 14 residues. The V end was cut by 5 bases, the J end by 4 bases, with 14 bases between. TCRdb's table, derived via immunoSEQ multiplex PCR, lists solely in-frame clones and lacks some. The repertoire includes tens of thousands of clones, roughly 96% of them detected once, and approximately 2.4% sits in the top ten. This rearrangement joins TRBV6-5 to TRBJ1-2; tentative D call: TRBD1 (5 bases). This TCR was sampled from a man under 40 in good health. Material for sequencing was blood. This CDR3 is CASSTGPSFYGYTF. The DNA of the CDR3 is TGTGCCAGCAGTACAGGACCGTCATTCTATGGCTACACCTTC.